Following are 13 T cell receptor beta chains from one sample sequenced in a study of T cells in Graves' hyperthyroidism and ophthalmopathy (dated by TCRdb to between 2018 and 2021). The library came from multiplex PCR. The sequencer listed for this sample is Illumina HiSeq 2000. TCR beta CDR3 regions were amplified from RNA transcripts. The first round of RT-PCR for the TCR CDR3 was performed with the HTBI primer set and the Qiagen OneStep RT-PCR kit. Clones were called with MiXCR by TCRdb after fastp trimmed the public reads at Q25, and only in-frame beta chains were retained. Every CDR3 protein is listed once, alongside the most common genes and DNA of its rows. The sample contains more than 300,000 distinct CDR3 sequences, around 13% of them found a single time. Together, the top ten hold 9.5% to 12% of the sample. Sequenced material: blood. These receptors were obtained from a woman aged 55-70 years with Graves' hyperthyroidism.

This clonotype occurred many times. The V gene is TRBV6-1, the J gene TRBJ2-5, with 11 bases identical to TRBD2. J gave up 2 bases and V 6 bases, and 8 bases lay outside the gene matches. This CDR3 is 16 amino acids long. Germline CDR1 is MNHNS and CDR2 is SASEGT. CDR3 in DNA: TGTGCCAGCAGACCTGAGACTAGCGGGAATCAAGAGACCCAGTACTTC. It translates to CASRPETSGNQETQYF.

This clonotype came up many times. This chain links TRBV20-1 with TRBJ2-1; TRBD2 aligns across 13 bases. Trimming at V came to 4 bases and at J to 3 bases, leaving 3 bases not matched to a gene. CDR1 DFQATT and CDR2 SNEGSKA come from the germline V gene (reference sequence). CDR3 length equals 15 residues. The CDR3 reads CSATLAGGGYNEQFF. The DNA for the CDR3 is TGCAGTGCTACACTAGCGGGAGGGGGCTACAATGAGCAGTTCTTC.

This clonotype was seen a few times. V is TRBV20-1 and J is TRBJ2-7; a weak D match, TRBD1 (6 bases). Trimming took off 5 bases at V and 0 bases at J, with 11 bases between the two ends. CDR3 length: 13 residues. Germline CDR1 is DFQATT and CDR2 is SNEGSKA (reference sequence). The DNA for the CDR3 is TGCAGTGCTGGGACACGGAGCTCCTACGAGCAGTACTTC. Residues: CSAGTRSSYEQYF.

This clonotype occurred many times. CDR3: CASSLVSSNWYQETQYF. DNA of the CDR3: TGTGCCAGCAGCCTCGTTTCTAGCAATTGGTACCAAGAGACCCAGTACTTC. The chain has TRBV28 and TRBJ2-5; a possible D gene is TRBD2 (5 bases). This CDR3 comprises 17 residues. Trimming took 6 bases from V and 0 from J, leaving 20 bases between them. Germline V gene data show CDR1 as MDHEN and CDR2 as SYDVKM.

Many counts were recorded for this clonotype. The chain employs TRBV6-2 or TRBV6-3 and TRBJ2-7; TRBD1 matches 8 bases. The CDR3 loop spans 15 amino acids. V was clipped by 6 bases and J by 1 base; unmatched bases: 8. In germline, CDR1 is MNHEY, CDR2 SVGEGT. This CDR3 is CASSNYRGSSYEQYF. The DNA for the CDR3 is TGTGCCAGCAGCAACTACAGGGGGTCGTCCTACGAGCAGTACTTC.

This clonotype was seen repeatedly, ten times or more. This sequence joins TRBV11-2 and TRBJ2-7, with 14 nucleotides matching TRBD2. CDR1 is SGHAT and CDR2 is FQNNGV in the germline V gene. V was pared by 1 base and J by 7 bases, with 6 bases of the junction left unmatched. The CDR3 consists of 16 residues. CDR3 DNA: TGTGCCAGCAGCTTAGGGGGACTAGCGGGAGATAGGGAGCAGTACTTC. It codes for CASSLGGLAGDREQYF.

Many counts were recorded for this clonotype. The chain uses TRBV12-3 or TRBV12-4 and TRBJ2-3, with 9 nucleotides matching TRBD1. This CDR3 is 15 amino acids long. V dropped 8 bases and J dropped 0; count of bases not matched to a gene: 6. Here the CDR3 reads CASVTGGTSTDTQYF. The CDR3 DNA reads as TGTGCCAGCGTGACAGGGGGTACTAGCACAGATACGCAGTATTTT.

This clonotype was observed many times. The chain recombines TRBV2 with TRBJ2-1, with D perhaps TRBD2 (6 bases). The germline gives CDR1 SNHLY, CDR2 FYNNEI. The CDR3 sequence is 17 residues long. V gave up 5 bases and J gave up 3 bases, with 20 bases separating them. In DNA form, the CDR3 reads TGTGCCAGCAGTCTAATCCCGTTTCGGAGGGACTACAATGAGCAGTTCTTC. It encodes CASSLIPFRRDYNEQFF.

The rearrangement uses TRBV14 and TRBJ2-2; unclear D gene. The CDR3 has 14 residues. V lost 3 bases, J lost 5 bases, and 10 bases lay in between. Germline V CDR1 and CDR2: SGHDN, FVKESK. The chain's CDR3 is CASSQSARTGELFF. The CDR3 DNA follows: TGTGCCAGCAGCCAGTCAGCACGGACCGGGGAGCTGTTTTTT.

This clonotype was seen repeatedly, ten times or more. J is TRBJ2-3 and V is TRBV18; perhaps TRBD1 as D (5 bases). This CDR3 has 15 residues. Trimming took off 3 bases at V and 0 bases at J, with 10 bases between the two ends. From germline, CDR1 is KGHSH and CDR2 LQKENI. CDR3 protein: CASSPSTASTDTQYF. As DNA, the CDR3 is TGTGCCAGCTCACCTTCGACAGCAAGCACAGATACGCAGTATTTT.

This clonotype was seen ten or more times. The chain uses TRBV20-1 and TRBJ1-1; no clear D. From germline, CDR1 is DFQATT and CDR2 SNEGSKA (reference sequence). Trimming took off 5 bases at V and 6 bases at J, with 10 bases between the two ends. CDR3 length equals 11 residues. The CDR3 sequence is CSARGGAEAFF. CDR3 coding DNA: TGCAGTGCTCGCGGTGGGGCTGAAGCTTTCTTT.

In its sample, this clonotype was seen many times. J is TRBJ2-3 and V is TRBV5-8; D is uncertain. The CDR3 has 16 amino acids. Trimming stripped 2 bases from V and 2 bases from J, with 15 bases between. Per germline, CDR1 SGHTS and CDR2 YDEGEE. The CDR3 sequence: CASSLLPPTHTDTQYF. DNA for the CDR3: TGTGCCAGCAGCTTATTACCGCCCACACACACAGATACGCAGTATTTT.

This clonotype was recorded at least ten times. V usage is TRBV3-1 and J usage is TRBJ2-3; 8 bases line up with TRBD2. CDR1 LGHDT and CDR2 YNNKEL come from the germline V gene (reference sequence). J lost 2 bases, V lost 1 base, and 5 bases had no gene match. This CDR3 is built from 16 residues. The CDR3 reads CASSQGVAGYTDTQYF. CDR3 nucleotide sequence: TGTGCCAGCAGCCAAGGGGTAGCGGGGTACACAGATACGCAGTATTTT.